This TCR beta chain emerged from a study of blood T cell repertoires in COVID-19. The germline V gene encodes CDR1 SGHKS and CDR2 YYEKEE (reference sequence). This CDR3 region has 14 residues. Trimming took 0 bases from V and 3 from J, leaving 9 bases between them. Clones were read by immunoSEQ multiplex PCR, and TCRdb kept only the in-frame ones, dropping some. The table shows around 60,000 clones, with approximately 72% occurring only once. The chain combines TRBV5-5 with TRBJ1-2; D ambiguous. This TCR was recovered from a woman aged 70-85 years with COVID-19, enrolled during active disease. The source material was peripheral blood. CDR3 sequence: CASSLGVGDYGYTF. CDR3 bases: TGTGCCAGCAGCTTGGGTGTGGGCGACTATGGCTACACCTTC.